These 13 T cell receptor beta chains were sequenced from one sample in a study of T cell responses to AZD1222 COVID-19 vaccine. TCRdb keeps only in-frame clones here, not all; method: immunoSEQ multiplex PCR. The data contain fewer than 200,000 clones, around nine tenths of them singletons. The sequencing used peripheral blood, collected 28 days after the second AZD1222 dose. These receptors were taken from an adult who received the AZD1222 COVID-19 vaccine.

The chain carries TRBV5-1 and TRBJ1-4; 7 nucleotides match TRBD1. Germline values: CDR1 SGHRS, CDR2 YFSETQ. The CDR3 length is 16 residues. With 3 bases clipped from V and 6 bases from J, the junction kept 11 bases outside the gene matches. CDR3 sequence (DNA): TGCGCCAGCAGCTCGGTCCCGACAGGGATGGATGAAAAACTGTTTTTT. Encoded protein: CASSSVPTGMDEKLFF.

The gene calls are TRBV7-3 and TRBJ2-3; 11 bases line up with TRBD1. Trimming took 2 bases from V and 7 from J; bases not matched to a gene: 5. Germline V gene lookup returns CDR1 SGHTA and CDR2 FQGTGA. This CDR3 has 15 amino acids. CDR3 protein: CASSLRTGGANTQYF. DNA for the CDR3: TGTGCCAGCAGCTTACGGACAGGGGGCGCGAATACGCAGTATTTT.

The J gene is TRBJ1-1, the V gene TRBV5-1; D is unclear. V lost 4 bases and J lost 1, with 8 bases in between. The V gene's germline CDR1 is SGHRS and CDR2 YFSETQ. CDR3 size: 13 residues. CDR3 residues: CASSNPGNTEAFF. The CDR3 nucleotides are TGCGCCAGCAGCAACCCGGGGAACACTGAAGCTTTCTTT.

As DNA, the CDR3 is TGTGCCAGCAGTCTGGGACAGGATAGTTCACCCCTCCACTTT. Its translation: CASSLGQDSSPLHF. J is TRBJ1-6 and V is TRBV28, with TRBD1 matching 8 bases. This CDR3 has 14 residues. After removal of 5 bases from V and 9 bases from J, the junction contained 6 bases not matched to a gene. Looked up from germline, CDR1 is MDHEN and CDR2 is SYDVKM.

The chain links TRBV6-5 to TRBJ2-2; TRBD1 is a possible D gene (6 bases). Germline V gene data show CDR1 as MNHEY and CDR2 as SVGAGI. With 6 bases removed from V and 2 bases from J, the gap between germline ends came to 10 bases. This CDR3 region has 14 residues. Here the CDR3 reads CASSSDRNTGELFF. CDR3 nucleotide sequence: TGTGCCAGCAGCTCGGACAGAAACACCGGGGAGCTGTTTTTT.

This CDR3 is CASSSSTDLKGYTF. CDR3 sequence (DNA): TGTGCCAGCTCAAGCAGCACGGATCTCAAGGGCTACACCTTC. The J gene is TRBJ1-2, the V gene TRBV18; D is uncertain. Germline CDR1 is KGHSH and CDR2 is LQKENI. This CDR3 is 14 amino acids long. Trimming stripped 5 bases from V and 8 bases from J, with 18 bases between.

Concerning this clone: The sample has other DNA sequences that encode this CDR3 too. The chain recombines TRBV30 with TRBJ1-5; 8 nucleotides match TRBD1. CDR1 and CDR2 from the germline V gene are GTSNPN and SVGIG (reference sequence). The CDR3 sequence is 14 residues long. V was pared by 1 base and J by 6 bases, with 5 bases of the junction left unmatched. The CDR3 coding sequence is TGTGCCTGGAGTGGGAAAGGGACAGGTCAGCCCCAGCATTTT. Its translation is CAWSGKGTGQPQHF.

The chain is built from TRBV30 and TRBJ1-4; 7 bases fit TRBD1. CDR1 is GTSNPN and CDR2 is SVGIG in the germline V gene (reference sequence). This CDR3 comprises 15 residues. V lost 2 bases, J lost 6 bases, and 9 bases stayed unmatched. The CDR3 protein is CAWSTRQGIDEKLFF. The CDR3 nucleotides are TGTGCCTGGAGTACCAGACAGGGCATAGATGAAAAACTGTTTTTT.

The rearrangement links TRBV28 to TRBJ2-3, with 10 bases identical to TRBD2. Germline loops: CDR1 MDHEN, CDR2 SYDVKM. This CDR3 is built from 18 residues. Trimming at V came to 4 bases and at J to 6 bases, leaving 16 bases not matched to a gene. CDR3 sequence reads: CASSYSGGAPTSIDTQYF. The CDR3 coding sequence is TGTGCCAGCAGTTACAGCGGGGGGGCCCCTACTTCGATTGATACGCAGTATTTT.

The chain combines TRBV6-5 with TRBJ2-7; D is unclear. Trimming removed 6 bases from V and 4 bases from J, with 10 bases in between. Germline V gene sequence: CDR1 MNHEY, CDR2 SVGAGI. The CDR3 sequence is 12 residues long. This chain's CDR3 is CASSGRSYEQYF. The CDR3 DNA reads as TGTGCCAGCAGCGGCCGAAGTTACGAGCAGTACTTC.

The gene calls are TRBV29-1 and TRBJ2-7; possibly TRBD1 for D (5 bases). Germline lookup yields CDR1 SQVTM and CDR2 ANQGSEA. Trimming took off 0 bases at V and 6 bases at J, with 15 bases between the two ends. This CDR3 has 14 amino acids. The CDR3 sequence is CSVEEGGQGVEQYF. CDR3 bases: TGCAGCGTTGAAGAAGGTGGTCAGGGCGTCGAGCAGTACTTC.

The chain has TRBV11-1 and TRBJ2-3; the match to TRBD2 covers 11 bases. J was trimmed by 0 bases and V by 5 bases; bases with no gene match: 4. CDR3 length: 16 residues. Germline CDR1 and CDR2: SGHAT and FQDESV (reference sequence). The CDR3 DNA sequence: TGTGCCAGCAGCCCAGGGACTAGCGGAAGCACAGATACGCAGTATTTT. Protein sequence: CASSPGTSGSTDTQYF.

The chain joins TRBV6-6 to TRBJ1-1; 7 nucleotides match TRBD1. V gave up 5 bases and J gave up 3 bases; unmatched junction bases: 9. The CDR3 extends over 15 amino acids. Germline CDR1 reads MNHNY; CDR2 reads SVGAGI (reference sequence). The CDR3, as DNA: TGTGCCAGCAGTCCCGTTCGACAGGGTGACACTGAAGCTTTCTTT. Translated, it gives CASSPVRQGDTEAFF.